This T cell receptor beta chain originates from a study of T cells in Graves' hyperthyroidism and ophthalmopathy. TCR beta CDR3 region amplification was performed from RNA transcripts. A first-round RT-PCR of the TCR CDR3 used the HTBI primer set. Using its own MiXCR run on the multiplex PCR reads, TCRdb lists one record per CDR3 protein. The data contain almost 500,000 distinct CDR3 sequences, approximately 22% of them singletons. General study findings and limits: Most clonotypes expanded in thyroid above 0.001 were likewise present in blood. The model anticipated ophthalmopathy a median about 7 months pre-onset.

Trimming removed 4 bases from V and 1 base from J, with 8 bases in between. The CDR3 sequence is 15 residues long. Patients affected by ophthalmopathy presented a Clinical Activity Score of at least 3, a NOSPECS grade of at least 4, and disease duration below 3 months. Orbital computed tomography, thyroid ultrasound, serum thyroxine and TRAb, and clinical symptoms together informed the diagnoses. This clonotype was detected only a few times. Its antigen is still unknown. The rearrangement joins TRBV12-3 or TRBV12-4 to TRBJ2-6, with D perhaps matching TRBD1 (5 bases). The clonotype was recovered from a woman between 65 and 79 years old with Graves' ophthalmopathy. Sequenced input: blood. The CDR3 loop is CASSSTGSGANVLTF. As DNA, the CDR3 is TGTGCCAGCAGTTCAACAGGTTCTGGGGCCAACGTCCTGACTTTC.